This T cell receptor (beta chain) was identified in a study of blood T cell repertoires in COVID-19. Study as a whole: Specimens from acute and convalescent COVID-19 originated in the United States, Italy and Spain. Sources were T cells, B-cell-depleted T cells, or PBMCs; the material itself was cDNA or gDNA.

Source study methods: For nucleated cells, counts were estimated from reference gene primer amplification. Measured with immunoSEQ multiplex PCR; TCRdb has only the in-frame clones, and not every one. V, J and clone size derive from that table, while D and trimming were established from the DNA sequence. The repertoire consists of some 150,000 clones, with more than 75% occurring once and the leading ten covering over 35%. The CDR3 is 15 residues long. V shed 2 bases and J shed 4 bases, with 14 bases lying between them. Germline lookup yields CDR1 SNHLY and CDR2 FYNNEI. Specimen: peripheral blood. This TCR came from a man in his fifties who had recovered from COVID-19. J is TRBJ1-2 and V is TRBV2; D is perhaps TRBD1 (5 bases). CDR3 protein: CASSEQGSGSYGYTF. The CDR3 coding sequence is TGTGCCAGCAGTGAACAGGGTAGCGGATCCTATGGCTACACCTTC.